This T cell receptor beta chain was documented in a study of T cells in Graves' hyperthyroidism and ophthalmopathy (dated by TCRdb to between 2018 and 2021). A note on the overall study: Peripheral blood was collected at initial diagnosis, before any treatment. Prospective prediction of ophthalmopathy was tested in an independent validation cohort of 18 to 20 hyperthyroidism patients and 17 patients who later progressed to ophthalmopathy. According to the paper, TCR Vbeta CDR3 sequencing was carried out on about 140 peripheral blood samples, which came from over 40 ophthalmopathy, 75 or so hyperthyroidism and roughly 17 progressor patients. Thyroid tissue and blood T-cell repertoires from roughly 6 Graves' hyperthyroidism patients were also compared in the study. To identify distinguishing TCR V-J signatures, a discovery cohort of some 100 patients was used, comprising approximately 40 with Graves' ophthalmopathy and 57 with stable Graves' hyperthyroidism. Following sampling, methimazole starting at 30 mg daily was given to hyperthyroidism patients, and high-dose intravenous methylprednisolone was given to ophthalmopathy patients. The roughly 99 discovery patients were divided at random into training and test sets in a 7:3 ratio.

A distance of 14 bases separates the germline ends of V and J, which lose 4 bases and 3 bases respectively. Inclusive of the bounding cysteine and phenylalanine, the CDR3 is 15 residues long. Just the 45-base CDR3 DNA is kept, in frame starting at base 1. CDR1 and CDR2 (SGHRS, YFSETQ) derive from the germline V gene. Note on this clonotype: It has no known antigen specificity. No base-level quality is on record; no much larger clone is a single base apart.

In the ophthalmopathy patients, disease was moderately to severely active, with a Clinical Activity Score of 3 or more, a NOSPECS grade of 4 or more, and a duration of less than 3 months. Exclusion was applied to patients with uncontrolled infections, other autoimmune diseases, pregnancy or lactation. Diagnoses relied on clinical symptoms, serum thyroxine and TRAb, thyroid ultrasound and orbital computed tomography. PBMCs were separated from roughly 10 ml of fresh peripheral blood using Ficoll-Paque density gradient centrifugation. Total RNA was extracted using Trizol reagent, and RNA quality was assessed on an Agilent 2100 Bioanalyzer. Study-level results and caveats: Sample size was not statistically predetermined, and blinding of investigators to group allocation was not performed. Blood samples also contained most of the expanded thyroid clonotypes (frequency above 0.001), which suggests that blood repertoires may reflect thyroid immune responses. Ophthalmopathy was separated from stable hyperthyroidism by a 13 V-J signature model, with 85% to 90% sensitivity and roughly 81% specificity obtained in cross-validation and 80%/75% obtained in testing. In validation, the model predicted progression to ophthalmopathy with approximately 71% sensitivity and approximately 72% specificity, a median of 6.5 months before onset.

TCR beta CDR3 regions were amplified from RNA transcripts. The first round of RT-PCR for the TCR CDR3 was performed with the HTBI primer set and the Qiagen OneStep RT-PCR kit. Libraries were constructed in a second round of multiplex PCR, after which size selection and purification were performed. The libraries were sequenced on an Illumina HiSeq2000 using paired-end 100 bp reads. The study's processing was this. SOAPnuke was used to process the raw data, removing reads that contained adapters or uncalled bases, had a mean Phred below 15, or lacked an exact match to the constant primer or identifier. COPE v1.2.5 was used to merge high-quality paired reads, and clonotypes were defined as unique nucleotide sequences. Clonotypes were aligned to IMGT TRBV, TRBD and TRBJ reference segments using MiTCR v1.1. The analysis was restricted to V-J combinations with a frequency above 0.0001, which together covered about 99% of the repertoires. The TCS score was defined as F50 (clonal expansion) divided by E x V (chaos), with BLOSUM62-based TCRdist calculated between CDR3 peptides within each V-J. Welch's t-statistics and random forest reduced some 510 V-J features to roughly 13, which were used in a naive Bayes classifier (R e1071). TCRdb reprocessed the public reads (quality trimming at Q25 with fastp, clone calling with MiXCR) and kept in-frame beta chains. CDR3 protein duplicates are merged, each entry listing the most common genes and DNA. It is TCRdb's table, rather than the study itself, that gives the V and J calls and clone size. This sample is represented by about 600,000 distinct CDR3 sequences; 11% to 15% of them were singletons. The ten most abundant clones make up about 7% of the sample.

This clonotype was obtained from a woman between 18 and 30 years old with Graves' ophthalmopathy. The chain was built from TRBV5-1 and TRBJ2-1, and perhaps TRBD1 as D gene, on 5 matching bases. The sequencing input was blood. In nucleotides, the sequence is TGCGCCAGCAGCCCCCGAAACAGGTTCTACAATGAGCAGTTCTTC. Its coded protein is CASSPRNRFYNEQFF.